A single sample gave rise to the 10 T cell receptor beta chains below, sequenced in a study of T cells after yellow fever vaccination. TCRdb itself ran the 5' RACE reads through MiXCR, one entry per CDR3 protein. The sample lists a few hundred thousand distinct CDR3 sequences, approximately 3.5% occurring once. The sequencing used PBMCs, collected 15 days after the yellow fever booster vaccination. These receptors were collected from a man aged 18 to 30 who received the YFV17D yellow fever vaccine.

The genes are TRBV7-9 and TRBJ2-3; 9 bases match TRBD2. The CDR3 consists of 16 residues. Germline lookup yields CDR1 SEHNR and CDR2 FQNEAQ (reference sequence). V lost 1 base to trimming and J lost 0 bases; unmatched junction nucleotides: 2. The CDR3 spells CASSLERGASTDTQYF. In DNA form, the CDR3 reads TGTGCCAGCAGCTTAGAGCGGGGGGCAAGCACAGATACGCAGTATTTT.

This clonotype was observed at least ten times. This rearrangement joins TRBV29-1 to TRBJ2-5, with TRBD1 identical over 8 bases. The CDR3 totals 12 residues. Trimming removed 7 bases from V and 4 bases from J; junction bases left unmatched: 5. Germline CDR1 SQVTM, CDR2 ANQGSEA. The CDR3 spells CSGQGLGETQYF. In nucleotides, the CDR3 is TGCAGCGGACAGGGGTTGGGAGAGACCCAGTACTTC. The full variable domain, in which reference TRBV29-1 and TRBJ2-5 provide the parts outside the CDR3, is SAVISQKPSRDICQRGTSLTIQCQVDSQVTMMFWYRQQPGQSLTLIATANQGSEATYESGFVIDKFPISRPNLTFSTLTVSNMSPEDSSIYLCSGQGLGETQYFGPGTRLLVL.

There are many counts of this clonotype. CDR3 loop: CASSLKVGELFF. CDR3 nucleotide sequence: TGCGCCAGCAGCTTGAAGGTCGGGGAGCTGTTTTTT. The V gene is TRBV5-1, the J gene TRBJ2-2; D is undetermined. V dropped 1 base and J dropped 7 bases, with 5 bases sitting between them. CDR1 is SGHRS, CDR2 YFSETQ, per germline. This CDR3 spans 12 amino acids.

This clonotype was picked up many times. This rearrangement joins TRBV5-4 to TRBJ1-4; tentatively, D is TRBD1 (5 bases). The CDR3 sequence is 13 residues long. From germline, CDR1 is SGHNT and CDR2 YYREEE (reference sequence). The V end was cut by 4 bases, the J end by 8 bases, with 12 bases between. For the CDR3, the DNA is TGTGCCAGCAGCCCGGGACTAGCCGAAAAACTGTTTTTT. Translating it yields CASSPGLAEKLFF.

The sample holds many counts of this clonotype. In nucleotides, the CDR3 is TGTGCCAGCAGTTTATCGGGACAGCGAGAGACCCAGTACTTC. This encodes CASSLSGQRETQYF. The V and J genes are TRBV28 and TRBJ2-5; 7 positions match TRBD1. With 1 base clipped from V and 4 bases from J, the junction kept 3 bases outside the gene matches. The CDR3 is 14 amino acids. The germline V gene has CDR1 MDHEN and CDR2 SYDVKM.

This clonotype came up many times. The chain uses TRBV9 and TRBJ2-2; TRBD2 aligns across 7 bases. Germline V gene lookup returns CDR1 SGDLS and CDR2 YYNGEE. The CDR3 consists of 17 residues. The J segment lost 3 bases and the V segment lost 3 bases, leaving 11 bases of the junction unmatched. CDR3 amino acids: CASSGGEGLWYTGELFF. In DNA, the CDR3 is TGTGCCAGCAGCGGAGGGGAGGGATTATGGTACACCGGGGAGCTGTTTTTT.

There are many counts of this clonotype. The J gene is TRBJ1-3, the V gene TRBV12-3 or TRBV12-4; TRBD1 might be the D (6 bases). The CDR3 consists of 15 residues. Trimming took 3 bases from V and 7 from J, leaving 16 bases between them. CDR3 amino acids: CASSFRTVGRNTIYF. Written as DNA, the CDR3 is TGTGCCAGCAGTTTTCGGACAGTCGGGAGGAACACCATATATTTT.

This clonotype was observed at least ten times. The chain combines TRBV5-1 with TRBJ1-2; unclear D gene. Trimming pared 0 bases from V and 5 bases from J, leaving 8 bases between. The CDR3 contains 13 residues. Looked up from germline, CDR1 is SGHRS and CDR2 is YFSETQ. The CDR3 DNA reads as TGCGCCAGCAGCTTGGACGGAGGGTATGGCTACACCTTC. Protein product: CASSLDGGYGYTF.

There are many counts of this clonotype. The CDR3 DNA reads TGTGCCACCAGTGGGGGGGCCCGCACCGGGGAGCTGTTTTTT. Amino acids: CATSGGARTGELFF. The V and J genes are TRBV24-1 and TRBJ2-2, with D possibly being TRBD1 or TRBD2 (6 bases each). The CDR3 sequence is 14 residues long. The V gene lost 5 bases and the J gene lost 4 bases, with 10 bases spanning the gap. Per the germline V gene, CDR1 is KGHDR and CDR2 is SFDVKD.

This clonotype was seen ten or more times. The chain links TRBV7-2 to TRBJ1-2; D is perhaps TRBD1 (5 bases). The CDR3 is 16 residues long. Looked up from germline, CDR1 is SGHTA and CDR2 is FQGNSA. V was shortened by 5 bases and J by 1 base, with 17 bases between the two germline ends. The CDR3 coding sequence is TGTGCCAGCAGCCCCCTCGGGACTCCGATTAACTATGGCTACACCTTC. As protein: CASSPLGTPINYGYTF.